This T cell receptor (beta chain) was recovered during a study of blood T cell repertoires in COVID-19. Using immunoSEQ multiplex PCR, the repertoire was profiled, and TCRdb retains in-frame clones only, with some absent. The sample contains more than 65,000 clones, more than 65% of which appear only once. This clone was observed a single time. Sequencing was performed on peripheral blood. This TCR was sampled from a woman between 50 and 59 years old with acute or convalescent COVID-19.

CDR3 protein: CASSQTTVNTGELFF. In nucleotides, the CDR3 is TGCGCCAGCAGCCAAACCACGGTGAACACCGGGGAGCTGTTTTTT. The V gene is TRBV5-1, the J gene TRBJ2-2; D unclear. This CDR3 is built from 15 residues. Germline V gene lookup returns CDR1 SGHRS and CDR2 YFSETQ. V was pared by 4 bases and J by 1 base, with 11 bases between.